Presented here are 25 T cell receptor beta chains from one specimen sequenced in a study of identifying expanded T cells in peripheral blood. Profiling relied on immunoSEQ multiplex PCR, and the TCRdb table lists in-frame clones only, not all of them. Seen here are 100,000 to 150,000 clones, roughly 84% observed once, and the top ten hold 3% to 4%. The sequencing sample was made of blood. The receptors here all came from a person between 18 and 75 years old in good health.

This chain links TRBV6-5 with TRBJ1-2; tentative D call: TRBD1 (5 bases). Per germline, CDR1 MNHEY and CDR2 SVGAGI. With 6 bases removed from V and 7 bases from J, the gap between germline ends came to 15 bases. The length of the CDR3 is 13 residues. CDR3 amino acids: CASRPQGMGGYTF. The CDR3 coding sequence is TGTGCCAGCAGACCCCAGGGTATGGGTGGCTACACCTTC.

The chain links TRBV10-2 to TRBJ1-2, with D uncertain. Trimming removed 0 bases from V and 8 bases from J, with 25 bases in between. The length of the CDR3 is 18 residues. The germline CDR1 and CDR2 sequences are WSHSY and SAAADI. CDR3: CASSESIVLVSHLGGYTF. CDR3 nucleotide sequence: TGCGCCAGCAGTGAGTCGATTGTCCTTGTGTCCCATCTGGGCGGCTACACCTTC.

This chain connects TRBV6-6 to TRBJ1-1; 9 nucleotides align to TRBD1. CDR1 and CDR2 from the germline V gene are MNHNY and SVGAGI (reference sequence). J lost 4 bases, V lost 5 bases, and 5 bases had no gene match. This CDR3 comprises 14 residues. The CDR3 protein is CASSRGQGRTEAFF. In nucleotides, the CDR3 is TGTGCCAGCAGTCGGGGACAGGGCCGCACTGAAGCTTTCTTT.

The chain is built from TRBV30 and TRBJ2-5; D gene ambiguous. This CDR3 comprises 13 residues. CDR1 is GTSNPN, CDR2 SVGIG, per germline (reference sequence). Deletions cut 2 bases from V and 2 bases from J, with 9 bases between. CDR3 coding DNA: TGTGCCTGGAGTCGTCGCAGGCAAGAGACCCAGTACTTC. It codes for CAWSRRRQETQYF.

This CDR3 reads CASSMVGIPIEYEQYF. Written as DNA, the CDR3 is TGTGCCAGTAGTATGGTTGGGATCCCGATTGAATACGAGCAGTACTTC. The chain combines TRBV19 with TRBJ2-7; D gene uncertain. The CDR3 spans 16 residues. Per the germline V gene, CDR1 is LNHDA and CDR2 is SQIVND (reference sequence). The V end was cut by 3 bases, the J end by 4 bases, with 19 bases between.

This clone was counted a single time. This rearrangement joins TRBV5-5 to TRBJ1-2; no clear D. The V gene's germline CDR1 is SGHKS and CDR2 YYEKEE (reference sequence). The CDR3 contains 13 residues. Deletions cut 0 bases from V and 1 base from J, with 4 bases between. The CDR3 bases are TGTGCCAGCAGCTTGGCAATTAACTATGGCTACACCTTC. Residues: CASSLAINYGYTF.

This clone was recorded only once. In the same sample, other DNA sequences code for this CDR3. The chain employs TRBV7-9 and TRBJ1-1; D call uncertain. Trimming left V 0 bases short and J 5 bases short, with 4 bases between. The CDR3 extends over 12 amino acids. Germline CDR1 and CDR2: SEHNR and FQNEAQ (reference sequence). The CDR3 loop reads CASSLAGTEAFF. The CDR3 DNA is TGTGCCAGCAGCTTAGCTGGAACTGAAGCTTTCTTT. The full variable domain, its missing parts supplied by reference TRBV7-9 and TRBJ1-1, is DTGVSQNPRHKITKRGQNVTFRCDPISEHNRLYWYRQTLGQGPEFLTYFQNEAQLEKSRLLSDRFSAERPKGSFSTLEIQRTEQGDSAMYLCASSLAGTEAFFGQGTRLTVV.

The genes are TRBV11-3 and TRBJ2-7; 8 nucleotides match TRBD2. This CDR3 comprises 18 residues. Trimming at V came to 5 bases and at J to 3 bases, leaving 18 bases not matched to a gene. Per the germline V gene, CDR1 is SGHNT and CDR2 is YENEEA. The CDR3 coding sequence is TGTGCCAGCAGCCCGGAGGGACTAGGGGAAGTAACCCTCTACGAGCAGTACTTC. Residues: CASSPEGLGEVTLYEQYF.

V usage is TRBV2 and J usage is TRBJ1-4; TRBD1 aligns across 9 bases. J gave up 4 bases and V 4 bases, and 10 bases lay outside the gene matches. CDR1 and CDR2 (germline): SNHLY, FYNNEI. This CDR3 has 17 residues. CDR3 sequence (DNA): TGTGCCAGCAGTGGTACCCCGGGACAGGGCCTTAATGAAAAACTGTTTTTT. Translated: CASSGTPGQGLNEKLFF.

V is TRBV11-2 and J is TRBJ1-2; D gene uncertain. Germline V lookup: CDR1 SGHAT, CDR2 FQNNGV. The V end lost 6 bases, the J end lost 6 bases, and 14 bases lay between the germline ends. The CDR3 has 13 residues. The chain's CDR3 is CASSLSQWNGYTF. For the CDR3, the DNA is TGTGCCAGCAGTCTGTCCCAGTGGAATGGCTACACCTTC.

Remarks on this clone: A read error may account for a junction end that differs from germline. V is TRBV7-9 and J is TRBJ2-2; TRBD2 might be the D (6 bases). CDR3 length equals 10 residues. Looked up from germline, CDR1 is SEHNR and CDR2 is FQNEAQ (reference sequence). CDR3 nucleotide sequence: TGTGCCAGCAGCTTGGGCGGGGTTTATTTT. Protein: CASSLGGVYF.

V gene TRBV10-3 combines with J gene TRBJ1-2; no clear D. Germline V gene lookup returns CDR1 ENHRY and CDR2 SYGVKD. V lost 4 bases and J lost 4, with 16 bases in between. This CDR3 contains 15 residues. The CDR3 bases are TGTGCCATCAGTGTAGACCCCTATACACTCTATGGCTACACCTTC. This codes for CAISVDPYTLYGYTF.

The chain links TRBV7-9 to TRBJ2-3; no clear D gene. V lost 5 bases and J lost 3, with 18 bases in between. Germline values: CDR1 SEHNR, CDR2 FQNEAQ (reference sequence). The CDR3 totals 16 residues. CDR3 region: CASSLRTQATTDTQYF. In DNA, the CDR3 is TGTGCCAGCAGCCTACGCACGCAGGCGACTACAGATACGCAGTATTTT.

This clone was found a few times. The chain uses TRBV6-5 and TRBJ2-5; unclear D gene. Per the germline V gene, CDR1 is MNHEY and CDR2 is SVGAGI. V lost 6 bases and J lost 4, with 9 bases in between. CDR3 length equals 12 residues. The CDR3 bases are TGTGCCAGCAGATCGGGTGGAGAGACCCAGTACTTC. As protein: CASRSGGETQYF.

V and J are TRBV9 and TRBJ1-6, with 7 bases fitting TRBD1. The CDR3 runs to 13 residues. CDR1 and CDR2 (germline): SGDLS, YYNGEE. Germline trimming cut 4 bases from V and 10 bases from J; bases unmatched to any gene: 5. The CDR3 bases are TGTGCCAGCAGCCGGGACAGCCCGTCACCCCTCCACTTT. As protein: CASSRDSPSPLHF.

This chain connects TRBV6-5 to TRBJ2-3, with a possible D match to TRBD2 (5 bases). Germline CDR1 MNHEY, CDR2 SVGAGI. V lost 0 bases, J lost 3 bases, and 10 bases lay in between. This CDR3 has 15 residues. This CDR3 reads CASSYSGVGTDTQYF. CDR3 nucleotide sequence: TGTGCCAGCAGTTACTCCGGGGTGGGAACAGATACGCAGTATTTT.

J is TRBJ2-7 and V is TRBV7-9, with D perhaps matching TRBD1 or TRBD2 (5 bases each). Germline V CDR1 and CDR2: SEHNR, FQNEAQ (reference sequence). Trimming took 5 bases from V and 2 from J, leaving 10 bases between them. CDR3 length equals 13 residues. The CDR3, as DNA: TGTGCCAGCAGCGTCGGGACGACCTACGAGCAGTACTTC. Translating gives CASSVGTTYEQYF.

The chain couples TRBV19 to TRBJ2-7; 9 bases are a match to TRBD2. The CDR3 is 15 residues long. V shed 4 bases and J 0 bases; nucleotides not matched to a gene: 4. The V gene's germline CDR1 is LNHDA and CDR2 SQIVND (reference sequence). The CDR3 nucleotides are TGTGCCAGTAGTAATAGCGGGAGTAGCTCCTACGAGCAGTACTTC. As protein: CASSNSGSSSYEQYF.

The chain has TRBV30 and TRBJ2-7, with 11 bases matching TRBD1. Germline V lookup: CDR1 GTSNPN, CDR2 SVGIG (reference sequence). V was pared by 3 bases and J by 3 bases, with 4 bases of the junction left unmatched. The CDR3 sequence is 14 residues long. The CDR3 is CAWSTGTGGYEQYF. Here the CDR3 DNA reads TGTGCCTGGAGCACCGGGACAGGGGGCTACGAGCAGTACTTC.

As concerns this clone: The junction and the germline gene differ at one end; a read error may be behind it. The chain couples TRBV29-1 to TRBJ1-2; 8 bases agree with TRBD1. Germline V CDR1 and CDR2: SQVTM, ANQGSEA. The CDR3 has 8 residues. The CDR3 nucleotides read TGCAGCGTTTTGACAGGGGACTTC. Amino acid sequence: CSVLTGDF.

This sequence joins TRBV2 and TRBJ1-1; no reliable D call. The CDR3 is made up of 16 amino acids. Germline assignment: CDR1 SNHLY and CDR2 FYNNEI. Trimming pared 0 bases from V and 0 bases from J, leaving 11 bases between. CDR3 coding DNA: TGTGCCAGCAGTGAAGCGCTTACGGGTTTGAACACTGAAGCTTTCTTT. It encodes CASSEALTGLNTEAFF.

About this clone: The junction departs from the called germline gene at one end, perhaps through a read error. This chain uses TRBV11-2 with TRBJ1-2; D ambiguous. The CDR3 has 15 residues. Germline-derived CDR1 and CDR2 are SGHAT and FQNNGV. The CDR3: CASSQDSRGIYGYTF. The CDR3 region has the DNA TGCGCCAGCAGCCAAGATTCCCGAGGGATCTATGGCTACACCTTC. Supplemented by reference TRBV11-2 and TRBJ1-2, the full variable domain reads EAGVAQSPRYKIIEKRQSVAFWCNPISGHATLYWYQQILGQGPKLLIQFQNNGVVDDSQLPKDRFSAERLKGVDSTLKIQPAKLEDSAVYLCASSQDSRGIYGYTFGSGTRLTVV.

The chain uses TRBV5-6 and TRBJ2-1, with no clear D. V gave up 2 bases and J gave up 7 bases, with 13 bases separating them. CDR3 length equals 14 residues. Germline CDR1 and CDR2: SGHDT and YYEEEE. CDR3 sequence: CASSFGVVGNEQFF. The CDR3, as DNA: TGTGCCAGCAGCTTTGGCGTCGTTGGTAATGAGCAGTTCTTC. Drawing the rest from reference TRBV5-6 and TRBJ2-1, the complete variable domain is DAGVTQSPTHLIKTRGQQVTLRCSPKSGHDTVSWYQQALGQGPQFIFQYYEEEERQRGNFPDRFSGHQFPNYSSELNVNALLLGDSALYLCASSFGVVGNEQFFGPGTRLTVL.

The J gene is TRBJ2-7, the V gene TRBV4-3, with no clear D. Trimming removed 0 bases from V and 4 bases from J, with 13 bases in between. The length of the CDR3 is 15 residues. From germline, CDR1 is LGHNA and CDR2 YSLEER. The CDR3 sequence is CASSQEVQAGYEQYF. The CDR3 DNA reads as TGCGCCAGCAGCCAAGAGGTTCAGGCCGGGTACGAGCAGTACTTC.

This sequence joins TRBV20-1 and TRBJ2-3, with D possibly being TRBD2 (6 bases). The CDR3 runs 10 residues. From germline, CDR1 is DFQATT and CDR2 SNEGSKA (reference sequence). For the CDR3, the DNA is TGCCCCCGGAGGGGAGATACGCAGTATTTT. Residues: CPRRGDTQYF.